This T cell receptor beta chain was observed in a study of beta chain features in type 1 diabetes. It was one heparinised blood draw, averaging roughly 100 mL, that each donor gave. Per germline, CDR1 GTSNPN and CDR2 SVGIG (reference sequence). The CDR3 totals 14 residues. The germline V and J ends were trimmed by 2 bases and 0 bases, with 7 bases remaining between them. Every isolated RNA sample was fully reverse transcribed, so sequencing captured expressed TCRB transcripts. Naive, central memory and regulatory T cell samples yielded a few million reads on average. Clones were read by immunoSEQ multiplex PCR, and TCRdb kept only the in-frame ones, dropping some. This table holds hundreds of thousands of clones, 30% found once.

The source is a man between 18 and 35 years old in good health. This sequence joins TRBV30 and TRBJ1-4; D uncertain. Sequencing used naive CD4+ T cells from blood. CDR3 residues: CAWSLRTTNEKLFF. The CDR3, as DNA: TGTGCCTGGAGTTTGAGAACAACTAATGAAAAACTGTTTTTT.